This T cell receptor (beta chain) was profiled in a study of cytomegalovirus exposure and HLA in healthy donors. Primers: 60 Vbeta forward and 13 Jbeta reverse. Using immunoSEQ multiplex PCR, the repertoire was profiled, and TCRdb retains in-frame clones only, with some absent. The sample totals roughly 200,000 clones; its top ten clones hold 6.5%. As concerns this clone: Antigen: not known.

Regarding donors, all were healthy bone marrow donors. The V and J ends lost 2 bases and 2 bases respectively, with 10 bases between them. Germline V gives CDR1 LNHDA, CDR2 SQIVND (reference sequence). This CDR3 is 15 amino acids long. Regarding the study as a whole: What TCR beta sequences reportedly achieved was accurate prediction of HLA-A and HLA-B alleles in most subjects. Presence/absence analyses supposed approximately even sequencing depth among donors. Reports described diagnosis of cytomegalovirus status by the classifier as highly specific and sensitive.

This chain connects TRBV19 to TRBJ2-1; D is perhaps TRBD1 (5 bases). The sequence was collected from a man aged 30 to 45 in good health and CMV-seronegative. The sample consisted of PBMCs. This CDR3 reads CASSIREGAYNEQFF. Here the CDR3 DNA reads TGTGCCAGTAGTATACGTGAAGGGGCCTACAATGAGCAGTTCTTC.